This T cell receptor (beta chain) was found in a study of cytomegalovirus exposure and HLA in healthy donors. The PCR ran on 60 Vbeta and 13 Jbeta primers. TCRdb keeps only in-frame clones here, not all; method: immunoSEQ multiplex PCR. This sample's clone table lists approximately 150,000 clones. The germline gives CDR1 SGHRS, CDR2 YFSETQ. This CDR3 region has 12 residues. Losses at the gene ends were 4 bases for V and 5 bases for J; bases not matched to a gene: 3. The sample consisted of PBMCs. This rearrangement joins TRBV5-1 to TRBJ2-7; TRBD2 agrees at 7 bases. The sequence derives from a woman aged 40 to 50 in good health and CMV-seronegative. CDR3 nucleotides: TGCGCCAGCAGCCCTACTAGCGACGAGCAGTACTTC. Protein product: CASSPTSDEQYF.